The 13 T cell receptor beta chains below were found in one sample sequenced in a study of regulatory T cells in long-lasting Graves disease (dated by TCRdb to the early 2020s). Receptors were amplified or captured by multiplex PCR. Sequencer: Illumina HiSeq 4000. iRepertoire HTBI primers and Arm-PCR amplification of CDR3 regions were used to construct TCR beta libraries. Clones were called with MiXCR by TCRdb after fastp trimmed the public reads at Q25, and only in-frame beta chains were retained. Each CDR3 protein appears once, grouped with its most common genes and DNA. Across this sample there are about 440,000 distinct CDR3 sequences, with about 15% seen only once. The top ten clonotypes cover around 17% of the sample. The sample's time point label, decoded: newly diagnosed GD, antithyroid drugs for less than 3 months. For both TCR sequencing and RNA sequencing, RNA was extracted from PBMCs in TRIzol.

The sample was also linked to a second study, of T cells in Graves' hyperthyroidism and ophthalmopathy.

The sequencing used peripheral blood mononuclear cells (PBMCs), collected at new diagnosis, from a patient treated with antithyroid drugs. These receptors were obtained from a woman aged 25-40 years with Graves disease. Donor details come from another sample of the same person, matched by shared clones.

This clonotype was seen more than once but under ten times. The V call is TRBV5-6, the J call TRBJ2-5, with TRBD2 identical over 9 bases. Germline assignment: CDR1 SGHDT and CDR2 YYEEEE. This CDR3 is built from 16 residues. J was trimmed by 1 base and V by 2 bases; bases with no gene match: 6. CDR3 residues: CASSFRETSGQETQYF. In nucleotides, the CDR3 is TGTGCCAGCAGCTTCCGCGAGACTAGCGGCCAAGAGACCCAGTACTTC.

Ten or more counts support this clonotype. The chain joins TRBV20-1 to TRBJ2-2; 7 bases fit TRBD2. Germline lookup yields CDR1 DFQATT and CDR2 SNEGSKA (reference sequence). The trim removed 5 bases at V and 6 bases at J, leaving 9 bases unmatched. This CDR3 spans 14 amino acids. CDR3 bases: TGCAGTGCTCCTTGGGACGGACTAGCCGGGGAGCTGTTTTTT. Translating gives CSAPWDGLAGELFF.

This clonotype was recorded a few times. The chain couples TRBV19 to TRBJ1-2; D may be TRBD1 (6 bases). Trimming took off 8 bases at V and 4 bases at J, with 23 bases between the two ends. Per the germline V gene, CDR1 is LNHDA and CDR2 is SQIVND (reference sequence). The CDR3 consists of 16 residues. CDR3 region: CASGLRDRPNPYGYTF. CDR3 in DNA: TGTGCCAGTGGCCTGAGAGACAGGCCAAACCCCTATGGCTACACCTTC.

This clonotype was found many times. The chain uses TRBV12-3 or TRBV12-4 and TRBJ2-5; D ambiguous. Trimming left V 5 bases short and J 4 bases short, with 17 bases between. This CDR3 spans 15 amino acids. The CDR3 loop is CASSPTAARAETQYF. The CDR3 coding sequence is TGTGCCAGCAGTCCCACGGCGGCTAGAGCAGAGACCCAGTACTTC.

This clonotype occurred many times. The V and J genes are TRBV11-2 and TRBJ2-6; D is unresolved. Germline lookup yields CDR1 SGHAT and CDR2 FQNNGV. The CDR3 spans 15 residues. Trimming removed 3 bases at V and 4 bases at J, with 10 bases between. CDR3: CASSLSRVGANVLTF. The CDR3, as DNA: TGTGCCAGCAGCTTGTCTCGGGTCGGGGCCAACGTCCTGACTTTC.

Ten or more counts support this clonotype. CDR3: CASSPATLAGGPRGNTQYF. The CDR3, as DNA: TGTGCCAGCAGCCCAGCAACCCTAGCGGGAGGGCCAAGGGGCAATACGCAGTATTTT. V usage is TRBV11-2 and J usage is TRBJ2-3; 12 nucleotides agree with TRBD2. Germline V gives CDR1 SGHAT, CDR2 FQNNGV. The CDR3 is 19 amino acids. Unmatched junction bases numbered 19, after V lost 5 bases and J lost 7 bases.

This clonotype was counted a few times. The rearrangement joins TRBV24-1 to TRBJ1-1; D possibly corresponds to TRBD1 (6 bases). This CDR3 has 14 amino acids. Trimming removed 5 bases at V and 1 base at J, with 10 bases between. The germline V gene has CDR1 KGHDR and CDR2 SFDVKD. The chain's CDR3 is CATSAGGSNTEAFF. CDR3 DNA sequence: TGTGCCACCAGTGCGGGGGGCTCGAACACTGAAGCTTTCTTT.

The sample holds many counts of this clonotype. V gene TRBV24-1 combines with J gene TRBJ2-7; no clear D. CDR1 is KGHDR and CDR2 is SFDVKD in the germline V gene. V was pared by 7 bases and J by 1 base, with 19 bases between. There are 16 residues in the CDR3. CDR3: CATSATALKPSYEQYF. The CDR3 coding sequence is TGTGCCACCAGCGCAACAGCATTGAAACCTTCCTACGAGCAGTACTTC.

There are a few counts of this clonotype. This chain links TRBV5-1 with TRBJ2-7; 9 bases are a match to TRBD2. The V gene end was trimmed by 1 base and the J gene end by 0 bases; junction bases not matched to a gene: 5. The CDR3 loop spans 16 amino acids. Germline CDR1 and CDR2: SGHRS and YFSETQ. DNA of the CDR3: TGCGCCAGCAGCTTGCCTAGCGGGGTGAGCTCCTACGAGCAGTACTTC. Residues: CASSLPSGVSSYEQYF. The full variable domain, in which reference TRBV5-1 and TRBJ2-7 provide the parts outside the CDR3, is KAGVTQTPRYLIKTRGQQVTLSCSPISGHRSVSWYQQTPGQGLQFLFEYFSETQRNKGNFPGRFSGRQFSNSRSEMNVSTLELGDSALYLCASSLPSGVSSYEQYFGPGTRLTVT.

This clonotype occurred many times. This chain joins TRBV5-1 and TRBJ1-5; TRBD1 agrees at 7 bases. CDR3 size: 14 residues. Unmatched junction bases numbered 2, after V lost 0 bases and J lost 5 bases. The germline CDR1 and CDR2 sequences are SGHRS and YFSETQ. Written as DNA, the CDR3 is TGCGCCAGCAGCTTGGACAGGGGCGATCAGCCCCAGCATTTT. This encodes CASSLDRGDQPQHF.

The sample holds a few counts of this clonotype. The chain recombines TRBV9 with TRBJ1-1, with TRBD1 as a possible D gene (5 bases). CDR3 length: 16 residues. In germline, CDR1 is SGDLS, CDR2 YYNGEE. V was cut by 3 bases and J by 0 bases, with 15 bases left in between. CDR3 coding DNA: TGTGCCAGCAGCGCCAGGGTTTCAGACATGAACACTGAAGCTTTCTTT. Translating it yields CASSARVSDMNTEAFF.

In this sample, this clonotype turned up many times. CDR3 protein: CASSQDRQVSNQPQHF. As DNA, the CDR3 is TGCGCCAGCAGCCAAGATCGGCAGGTTAGCAATCAGCCCCAGCATTTT. V gene TRBV4-1 combines with J gene TRBJ1-5; D remains ambiguous. V was pared by 0 bases and J by 0 bases, with 9 bases between. Germline CDR1 MGHRA, CDR2 YSYEKL. This CDR3 is 16 amino acids long.

This clonotype was detected only a few times. The chain is built from TRBV20-1 and TRBJ2-7; 8 positions agree with TRBD1. The ends lost 0 bases at V and 0 bases at J; junction bases unmatched: 4. In germline, CDR1 is DFQATT, CDR2 SNEGSKA (reference sequence). The CDR3 runs to 15 residues. CDR3 sequence reads: CSARDRDRSSYEQYF. The CDR3 nucleotides are TGCAGTGCTAGAGATCGGGACAGGAGCTCCTACGAGCAGTACTTC.